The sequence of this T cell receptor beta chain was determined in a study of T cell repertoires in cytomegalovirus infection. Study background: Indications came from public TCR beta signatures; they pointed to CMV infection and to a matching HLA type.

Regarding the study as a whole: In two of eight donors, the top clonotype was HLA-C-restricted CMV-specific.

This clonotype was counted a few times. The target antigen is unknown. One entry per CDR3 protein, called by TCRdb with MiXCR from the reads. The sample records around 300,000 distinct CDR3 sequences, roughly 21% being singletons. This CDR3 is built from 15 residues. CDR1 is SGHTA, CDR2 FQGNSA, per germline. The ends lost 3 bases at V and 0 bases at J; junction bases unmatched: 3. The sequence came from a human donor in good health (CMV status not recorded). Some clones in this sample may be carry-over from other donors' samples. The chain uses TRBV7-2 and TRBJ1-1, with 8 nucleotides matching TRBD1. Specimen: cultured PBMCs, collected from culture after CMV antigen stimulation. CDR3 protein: CASSLRTGLNTEAFF. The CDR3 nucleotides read TGTGCCAGCAGCTTGCGGACAGGGTTGAACACTGAAGCTTTCTTT.